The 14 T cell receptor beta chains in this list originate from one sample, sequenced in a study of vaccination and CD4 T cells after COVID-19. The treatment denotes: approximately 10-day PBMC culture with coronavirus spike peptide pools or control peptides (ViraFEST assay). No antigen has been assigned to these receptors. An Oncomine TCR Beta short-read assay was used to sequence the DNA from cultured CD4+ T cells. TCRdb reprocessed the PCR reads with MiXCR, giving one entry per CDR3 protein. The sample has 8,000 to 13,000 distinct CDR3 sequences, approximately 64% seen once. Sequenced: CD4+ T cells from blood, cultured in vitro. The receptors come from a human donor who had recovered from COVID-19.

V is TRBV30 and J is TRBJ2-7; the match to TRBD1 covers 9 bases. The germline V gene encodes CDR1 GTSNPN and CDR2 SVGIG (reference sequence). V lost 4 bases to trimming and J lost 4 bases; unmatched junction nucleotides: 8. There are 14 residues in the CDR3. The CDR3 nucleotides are TGTGCCTGGACCCTCGGACAGGGGTGGTACGAGCAGTACTTC. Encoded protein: CAWTLGQGWYEQYF.

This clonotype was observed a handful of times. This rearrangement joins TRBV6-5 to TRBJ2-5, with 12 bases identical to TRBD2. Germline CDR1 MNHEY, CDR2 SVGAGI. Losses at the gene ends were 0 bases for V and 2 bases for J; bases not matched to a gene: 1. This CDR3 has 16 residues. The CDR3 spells CASSYSGTSGQETQYF. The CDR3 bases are TGTGCCAGCAGTTACTCCGGGACTAGCGGGCAAGAGACCCAGTACTTC.

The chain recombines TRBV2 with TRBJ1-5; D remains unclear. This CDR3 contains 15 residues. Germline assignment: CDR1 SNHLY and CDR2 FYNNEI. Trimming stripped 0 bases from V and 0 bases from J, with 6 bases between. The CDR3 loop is CASSEARGSNQPQHF. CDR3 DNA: TGTGCCAGCAGTGAAGCGCGGGGTAGCAATCAGCCCCAGCATTTT.

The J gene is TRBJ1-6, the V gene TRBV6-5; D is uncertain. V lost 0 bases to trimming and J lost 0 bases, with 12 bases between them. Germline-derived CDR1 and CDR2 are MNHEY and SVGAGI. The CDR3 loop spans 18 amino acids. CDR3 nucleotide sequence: TGTGCCAGCAGTTACTCAGCGCTTTGGAGCTCCTATAATTCACCCCTCCACTTT. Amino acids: CASSYSALWSSYNSPLHF.

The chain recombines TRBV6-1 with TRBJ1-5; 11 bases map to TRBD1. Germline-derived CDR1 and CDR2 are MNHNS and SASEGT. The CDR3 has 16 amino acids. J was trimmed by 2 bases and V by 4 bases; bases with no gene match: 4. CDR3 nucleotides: TGTGCCAGCAGTGCCGGACAGGGGGCGGGCAATCAGCCCCAGCATTTT. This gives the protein CASSAGQGAGNQPQHF.

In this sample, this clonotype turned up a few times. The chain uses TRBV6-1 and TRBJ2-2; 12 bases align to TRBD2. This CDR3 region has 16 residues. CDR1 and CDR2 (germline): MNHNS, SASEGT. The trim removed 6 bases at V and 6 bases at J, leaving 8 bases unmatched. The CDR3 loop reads CASSITSGGTPGELFF. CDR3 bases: TGTGCCAGCAGCATTACTAGCGGGGGGACCCCCGGGGAGCTGTTTTTT.

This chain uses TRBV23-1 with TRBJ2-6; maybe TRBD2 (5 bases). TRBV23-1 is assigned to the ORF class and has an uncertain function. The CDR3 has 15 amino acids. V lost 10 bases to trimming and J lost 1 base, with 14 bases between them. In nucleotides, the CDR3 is TGCGCCACTCGGACTCCTCGTTCTGGGGCCAACGTCCTGACTTTC. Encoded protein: CATRTPRSGANVLTF.

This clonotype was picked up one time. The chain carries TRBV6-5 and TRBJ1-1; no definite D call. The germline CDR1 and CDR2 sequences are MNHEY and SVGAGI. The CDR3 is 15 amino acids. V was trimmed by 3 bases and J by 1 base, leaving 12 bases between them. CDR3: CASSYRVRQNTEAFF. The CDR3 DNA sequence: TGTGCCAGCAGTTATCGGGTACGACAGAACACTGAAGCTTTCTTT.

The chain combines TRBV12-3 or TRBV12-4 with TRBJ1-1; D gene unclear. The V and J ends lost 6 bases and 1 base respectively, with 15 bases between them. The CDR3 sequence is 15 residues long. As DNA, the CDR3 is TGTGCCAGCAGCAACTACCGGACGGGGAACACTGAAGCTTTCTTT. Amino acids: CASSNYRTGNTEAFF.

CDR3 DNA sequence: TGTGCCACCATCCCGGGACAGCAAGCTTTCTTT. Amino acid sequence: CATIPGQQAFF. V usage is TRBV24-1 and J usage is TRBJ1-1; 7 nucleotides match TRBD1. V trimming: 8 bases; J trimming: 9 bases; junction bases outside the gene matches: 5. Germline V gene data show CDR1 as KGHDR and CDR2 as SFDVKD. The CDR3 is made up of 11 amino acids.

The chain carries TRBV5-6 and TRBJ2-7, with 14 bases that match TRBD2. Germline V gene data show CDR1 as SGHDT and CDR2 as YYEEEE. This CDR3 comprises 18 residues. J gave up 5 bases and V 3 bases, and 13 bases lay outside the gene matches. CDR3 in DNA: TGTGCCAGCAGCTCTCTAAACGCCGGGACTAGCGGGAGAAACGAGCAGTACTTC. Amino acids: CASSSLNAGTSGRNEQYF.

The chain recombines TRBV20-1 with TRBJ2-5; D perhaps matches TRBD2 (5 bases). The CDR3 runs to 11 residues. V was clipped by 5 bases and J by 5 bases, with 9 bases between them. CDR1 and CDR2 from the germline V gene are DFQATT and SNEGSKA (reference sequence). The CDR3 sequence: CSADYMETQYF. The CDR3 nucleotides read TGCAGTGCTGACTACATGGAGACCCAGTACTTC.

CDR3: CASSLEGAGGYEQYF. The DNA of the CDR3 is TGTGCCAGCAGCTTAGAGGGGGCAGGGGGCTACGAGCAGTACTTC. This sequence joins TRBV7-2 and TRBJ2-7, with 7 bases lining up with TRBD1. CDR1 is SGHTA and CDR2 is FQGNSA in the germline V gene. The CDR3 loop spans 15 amino acids. V was clipped by 1 base and J by 3 bases; unmatched bases: 6.

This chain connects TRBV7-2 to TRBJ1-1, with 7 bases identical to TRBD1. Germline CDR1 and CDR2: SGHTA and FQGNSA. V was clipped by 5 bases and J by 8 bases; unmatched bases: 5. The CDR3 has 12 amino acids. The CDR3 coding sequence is TGTGCCAGCAGCCCCGGGACAGTAGAAGCTTTCTTT. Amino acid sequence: CASSPGTVEAFF.